Following are 11 T cell receptor beta chains from one sample sequenced in a study of CD8 T cells in Susac syndrome (dated by TCRdb to about 2019). The library was built by means of the immunoSEQ multiplex PCR assay. RNA was extracted with the RNeasy kit and roughly 0.45 to 1 ug was reverse transcribed using random hexamers. In-frame beta chains were kept once TCRdb had trimmed the public reads at Q25 with fastp and called clones with MiXCR. All rows with the same CDR3 protein become a single entry with the most common DNA and genes. This sample is represented by about 120,000 distinct CDR3 sequences; about 93% of them were singletons. The ten largest make up about 0.089% of the sample. Source material: CD4+ T cells from PBMCs. The source of these receptors is a human donor in good health.

The chain combines TRBV10-3 with TRBJ2-2; no reliable D call. This CDR3 is 15 amino acids long. V lost 2 bases and J lost 6, with 13 bases in between. Per germline, CDR1 ENHRY and CDR2 SYGVKD. In DNA, the CDR3 is TGTGCCATCAGTGAGGCACCGTCTAACGCCGGGGAGCTGTTTTTT. Its translation: CAISEAPSNAGELFF.

The chain uses TRBV2 and TRBJ2-2, with D tentatively TRBD2 (6 bases). Germline CDR1 SNHLY, CDR2 FYNNEI. V was cut by 7 bases and J by 4 bases, with 10 bases left in between. This CDR3 is 13 amino acids long. CDR3 residues: CASMEGFTGELFF. CDR3 in DNA: TGTGCCAGCATGGAGGGGTTCACCGGGGAGCTGTTTTTT. The full variable domain, rest sourced from reference TRBV2 and TRBJ2-2, is EPEVTQTPSHQVTQMGQEVILRCVPISNHLYFYWYRQILGQKVEFLVSFYNNEISEKSEIFDDQFSVERPDGSNFTLKIRSTKLEDSAMYFCASMEGFTGELFFGEGSRLTVL.

The chain recombines TRBV7-9 with TRBJ2-6; 7 nucleotides line up with TRBD1. The germline V gene has CDR1 SEHNR and CDR2 FQNEAQ (reference sequence). This CDR3 comprises 16 residues. Unmatched junction bases numbered 4, after V lost 3 bases and J lost 2 bases. CDR3 sequence (DNA): TGTGCCAGCAGCTTCGTTACAGGGGCTGGGGCCAACGTCCTGACTTTC. Residues: CASSFVTGAGANVLTF. The variable domain in full, with the rest retrieved from reference TRBV7-9 and TRBJ2-6, is DTGVSQNPRHKITKRGQNVTFRCDPISEHNRLYWYRQTLGQGPEFLTYFQNEAQLEKSRLLSDRFSAERPKGSFSTLEIQRTEQGDSAMYLCASSFVTGAGANVLTFGAGSRLTVL.

The CDR3 sequence: CASSLDEGPYEQYF. The CDR3 bases are TGTGCCAGCAGCTTAGATGAGGGGCCCTACGAGCAGTACTTC. This chain connects TRBV7-6 to TRBJ2-7, with D perhaps given as TRBD1 or TRBD2 (5 bases each). CDR3 size: 14 residues. Germline CDR1 SGHVS, CDR2 FNYEAQ. With 1 base removed from V and 2 bases from J, the gap between germline ends came to 9 bases.

This clonotype has a handful of counts. The V and J genes are TRBV6-1 and TRBJ1-1; 8 bases agree with TRBD1. The CDR3 is 13 residues long. Looked up from germline, CDR1 is MNHNS and CDR2 is SASEGT. The J segment lost 8 bases and the V segment lost 5 bases, leaving 7 bases of the junction unmatched. The CDR3 is CASSLSRGQEAFF. For the CDR3, the DNA is TGTGCCAGCAGTCTTTCCAGGGGGCAGGAAGCTTTCTTT.

This sequence joins TRBV30 and TRBJ2-7; D is unclear. Per germline, CDR1 GTSNPN and CDR2 SVGIG (reference sequence). CDR3 length: 12 amino acids. V was clipped by 0 bases and J by 3 bases, with 6 bases between them. For the CDR3, the DNA is TGTGCCTGGAGTGTACGCGGCTACGAGCAGTACTTC. Amino acids: CAWSVRGYEQYF.

The chain joins TRBV6-4 to TRBJ2-3, with D tentatively TRBD1 or TRBD2 (5 bases each). V lost 8 bases, J lost 0 bases, and 12 bases lay in between. The germline CDR1 and CDR2 sequences are MRHNA and SNTAGT. The CDR3 is made up of 14 amino acids. DNA for the CDR3: TGTGCCAGCCGGGACGAGGCTAGCACAGATACGCAGTATTTT. It yields the protein CASRDEASTDTQYF.

V usage is TRBV2 and J usage is TRBJ2-3, with D perhaps TRBD2 (5 bases). V dropped 7 bases and J dropped 2 bases, with 13 bases sitting between them. CDR1 and CDR2 from the germline V gene are SNHLY and FYNNEI. This CDR3 is built from 14 residues. CDR3 bases: TGTGCCAGCAAAGCCGGGGTTGACACAGATACGCAGTATTTT. It specifies CASKAGVDTDTQYF.

The chain is built from TRBV7-2 and TRBJ2-2; D is possibly TRBD1 (6 bases). This CDR3 contains 15 residues. CDR1 is SGHTA, CDR2 FQGNSA, per germline. With 3 bases removed from V and 4 bases from J, the gap between germline ends came to 12 bases. Here the CDR3 reads CASSFRGRGTGELFF. The DNA of the CDR3 is TGTGCCAGCAGCTTCAGGGGTCGGGGCACCGGGGAGCTGTTTTTT.

This chain uses TRBV7-9 with TRBJ1-1; no clear D gene. Trimming took 0 bases from V and 6 from J, leaving 17 bases between them. Per the germline V gene, CDR1 is SEHNR and CDR2 is FQNEAQ (reference sequence). The CDR3 contains 16 residues. The CDR3 DNA follows: TGTGCCAGCAGCTTAGCTTCCCAGTTGAGGGCCTCTGAAGCTTTCTTT. This sequence encodes CASSLASQLRASEAFF.

The chain is built from TRBV7-9 and TRBJ2-2, with D uncertain. This CDR3 contains 15 residues. Germline values: CDR1 SEHNR, CDR2 FQNEAQ (reference sequence). With 5 bases removed from V and 1 base from J, the gap between germline ends came to 11 bases. CDR3: CASSKVPLNTGELFF. CDR3 coding DNA: TGTGCCAGCAGCAAGGTTCCTCTGAACACCGGGGAGCTGTTTTTT.